These 2 T cell receptor beta chains originate from one sample sequenced in a study of blood T cell repertoires in COVID-19. Sequenced by immunoSEQ multiplex PCR; TCRdb stores in-frame clones only, minus some. This table has under 130,000 clones, approximately 80% appearing once. Sequencing used peripheral blood. These TCRs come from an elderly man with acute or convalescent COVID-19.

The chain uses TRBV6-1 and TRBJ1-2, with 7 nucleotides matching TRBD1. From germline, CDR1 is MNHNS and CDR2 SASEGT. This CDR3 has 16 residues. Trimming took 4 bases from V and 4 from J; bases not matched to a gene: 12. This CDR3 reads CASSANPGTATYGYTF. The CDR3 nucleotides read TGTGCCAGCAGTGCAAATCCTGGGACAGCCACCTATGGCTACACCTTC.

The genes are TRBV5-1 and TRBJ2-7, with a possible D match to TRBD1 (5 bases). From germline, CDR1 is SGHRS and CDR2 YFSETQ. Trimming left V 2 bases short and J 5 bases short, with 8 bases between. CDR3 length equals 12 residues. CDR3 sequence reads: CASSLDSHEQYF. The CDR3, as DNA: TGCGCCAGCAGCTTAGACAGCCACGAGCAGTACTTC.